These 21 T cell receptor beta chains were sequenced from one sample in a study of shared clonotypes between healthy human individuals. The naive CD8 subset, CD45RO-negative cells positively selected for CCR7, excluded terminally differentiated effector memory CD45RA+ cells. Profiling relied on immunoSEQ multiplex PCR, and the TCRdb table lists in-frame clones only, not all of them. The repertoire holds about 1,900,000 clones, roughly 95% seen once, with more than 0.9% in the top ten. The sequenced sample consisted of naive CD8+ T cells sorted from blood. These receptors came from a man aged 18 to 29 in good health.

The chain combines TRBV4-1 with TRBJ2-7, with D possibly TRBD1 on 6 matching bases. Germline V gene lookup returns CDR1 MGHRA and CDR2 YSYEKL. This CDR3 comprises 15 residues. Deletions cut 1 base from V and 3 bases from J, with 13 bases between. The CDR3 bases are TGCGCCAGCAGCCAAGTTGATGACAGGAGCTACGAGCAGTACTTC. Its protein is CASSQVDDRSYEQYF.

The rearrangement links TRBV9 to TRBJ2-7; perhaps TRBD2 as D (5 bases). This CDR3 spans 14 amino acids. Germline V lookup: CDR1 SGDLS, CDR2 YYNGEE. Deletions cut 4 bases from V and 2 bases from J, with 13 bases between. CDR3 loop: CASSTSGEPYEQYF. CDR3 sequence (DNA): TGTGCCAGCAGCACTTCCGGGGAACCCTACGAGCAGTACTTC.

The chain combines TRBV29-1 with TRBJ1-4, with D uncertain. The CDR3 has 16 amino acids. CDR1 SQVTM and CDR2 ANQGSEA come from the germline V gene. The germline V and J ends were trimmed by 0 bases and 0 bases, with 11 bases remaining between them. The CDR3 protein is CSVEDIGGTTNEKLFF. In nucleotides, the CDR3 is TGCAGCGTTGAAGATATTGGCGGAACAACTAATGAAAAACTGTTTTTT. Looking up the rest from reference TRBV29-1 and TRBJ1-4 gives the full variable domain: SAVISQKPSRDICQRGTSLTIQCQVDSQVTMMFWYRQQPGQSLTLIATANQGSEATYESGFVIDKFPISRPNLTFSTLTVSNMSPEDSSIYLCSVEDIGGTTNEKLFFGSGTQLSVL.

J is TRBJ2-5 and V is TRBV7-6, with TRBD2 as a possible D gene (6 bases). Trimming cost V 5 bases and J 0 bases, with 16 bases left between them. CDR1 is SGHVS and CDR2 is FNYEAQ in the germline V gene. The CDR3 extends over 16 amino acids. CDR3 coding DNA: TGTGCCAGCAGCCCCGGGATGCGGGGCTACCAAGAGACCCAGTACTTC. Translating gives CASSPGMRGYQETQYF.

J is TRBJ2-2 and V is TRBV15; 8 bases match TRBD1. The CDR3 loop spans 13 amino acids. V dropped 5 bases and J dropped 6; count of bases not matched to a gene: 2. Germline assignment: CDR1 LNHNV and CDR2 YYDKDF (reference sequence). CDR3 nucleotides: TGTGCCACCAGCGGGGACAGGTCCGGGGAGCTGTTTTTT. Encoded protein: CATSGDRSGELFF.

This clone was counted between two and nine times. The chain links TRBV9 to TRBJ1-1; D is unresolved. The germline V gene encodes CDR1 SGDLS and CDR2 YYNGEE. The CDR3 length is 12 residues. Trimming took off 0 bases at V and 11 bases at J, with 11 bases between the two ends. This CDR3 is CASSVGGAPAFF. Here the CDR3 DNA reads TGTGCCAGCAGCGTAGGTGGCGCGCCCGCTTTCTTT.

This chain joins TRBV25-1 and TRBJ1-1, with unresolved D. The V end was cut by 4 bases, the J end by 8 bases, with 17 bases between. The V gene's germline CDR1 is MGHDK and CDR2 SYGVNS. The CDR3 is made up of 14 amino acids. The CDR3 region is CASSAIGLLSEAFF. For the CDR3, the DNA is TGTGCCAGCAGTGCCATAGGACTACTTTCAGAAGCTTTCTTT. The full variable domain, in which reference TRBV25-1 and TRBJ1-1 provide the parts outside the CDR3, is EADIYQTPRYLVIGTGKKITLECSQTMGHDKMYWYQQDPGMELHLIHYSYGVNSTEKGDLSSESTVSRIRTEHFPLTLESARPSHTSQYLCASSAIGLLSEAFFGQGTRLTVV.

This clone was detected only a few times. This chain links TRBV14 with TRBJ2-1; 7 bases agree with TRBD2. Per germline, CDR1 SGHDN and CDR2 FVKESK. The junction had 8 bases not matched to a gene; V was cut back by 1 base and J by 8 bases. The CDR3 runs 15 residues. CDR3 residues: CASSQGGGSGDEQFF. The CDR3 DNA reads as TGTGCCAGCAGCCAAGGGGGCGGGAGCGGCGATGAGCAGTTCTTC.

This chain connects TRBV10-1 to TRBJ2-3; 8 bases line up with TRBD1. V shed 3 bases and J 5 bases; nucleotides not matched to a gene: 7. CDR1 WNHNN and CDR2 SYGVQD come from the germline V gene (reference sequence). There are 15 residues in the CDR3. As DNA, the CDR3 is TGCGCCAGCAGTGATGACAGGGGTGTAATAGATACGCAGTATTTT. It is translated as CASSDDRGVIDTQYF.

About this clone itself: Other DNA sequences in the same sample also yield this CDR3. CDR3 amino acids: CASSEGQGDGYTF. CDR3 coding DNA: TGTGCCAGCAGTGAAGGACAGGGTGATGGCTACACCTTC. V is TRBV6-1 and J is TRBJ1-2, with 7 bases matching TRBD1. This CDR3 comprises 13 residues. J lost 6 bases, V lost 1 base, and 2 bases had no gene match. Germline values: CDR1 MNHNS, CDR2 SASEGT.

For this clone: Other nucleotide sequences in the sample specify the same CDR3. The chain combines TRBV7-9 with TRBJ1-5; tentative D call: TRBD1 (6 bases). Trimming pared 5 bases from V and 0 bases from J, leaving 8 bases between. In germline, CDR1 is SEHNR, CDR2 FQNEAQ (reference sequence). The CDR3 sequence is 14 residues long. The CDR3 is CASSLQGSNQPQHF. The CDR3 DNA is TGTGCCAGCAGCCTACAGGGTAGCAATCAGCCCCAGCATTTT.

This chain joins TRBV5-1 and TRBJ2-1, with a weak D call TRBD2 (5 bases). Germline V gene lookup returns CDR1 SGHRS and CDR2 YFSETQ. V was trimmed by 0 bases and J by 7 bases, leaving 20 bases between them. The CDR3 spans 17 residues. The chain's CDR3 is CASSLESWVARGNEQFF. The CDR3 coding sequence is TGCGCCAGCAGCTTGGAAAGTTGGGTAGCCCGGGGAAATGAGCAGTTCTTC.

The chain combines TRBV6-1 with TRBJ1-2; D is uncertain. The CDR3 consists of 14 residues. Trimming took off 1 base at V and 8 bases at J, with 14 bases between the two ends. Germline V gene data show CDR1 as MNHNS and CDR2 as SASEGT. The CDR3 protein is CASSEEADFWGYTF. DNA for the CDR3: TGTGCCAGCAGTGAAGAGGCAGATTTCTGGGGCTACACCTTC.

This clone was counted a single time. The rearrangement links TRBV9 to TRBJ2-7; D could derive from TRBD1 or TRBD2 (6 bases each). V gave up 4 bases and J gave up 2 bases, with 16 bases separating them. The CDR3 length is 15 residues. Germline lookup yields CDR1 SGDLS and CDR2 YYNGEE. The DNA of the CDR3 is TGTGCCAGCAGCACCGGAGGGGGGAGCGCCTACGAGCAGTACTTC. Protein sequence: CASSTGGGSAYEQYF.

This sequence joins TRBV6-5 and TRBJ1-1, with D unresolved. The CDR3 is 14 residues long. Germline-derived CDR1 and CDR2 are MNHEY and SVGAGI. V was shortened by 0 bases and J by 2 bases, with 7 bases between the two germline ends. For the CDR3, the DNA is TGTGCCAGCAGTTACTCTAACACCAACACTGAAGCTTTCTTT. This codes for CASSYSNTNTEAFF.

The chain joins TRBV27 to TRBJ1-6; D ambiguous. The ends were cut back, 4 bases at V and 10 bases at J, with 14 bases in the middle. CDR1 is MNHEY, CDR2 SMNVEV, per germline (reference sequence). The CDR3 consists of 14 residues. The CDR3 loop reads CASSSDGISSPLHF. The CDR3 DNA reads as TGTGCCAGCAGTTCCGACGGGATAAGCTCACCCCTCCACTTT.

The V call is TRBV23-1, the J call TRBJ2-2, with 9 bases that match TRBD1. TRBV23-1 is an open reading frame, and its role is uncertain. Trimming removed 4 bases from V and 6 bases from J; junction bases left unmatched: 21. The CDR3 extends over 20 amino acids. As DNA, the CDR3 is TGCGCCAGCAGTCGTCTTAGTCCTCCTTCGGACAGGGGAGGTCCCGGGGAGCTGTTTTTT. Its translation: CASSRLSPPSDRGGPGELFF.

The genes are TRBV19 and TRBJ2-3, with 7 bases matching TRBD1. The CDR3 is made up of 14 amino acids. Germline lookup yields CDR1 LNHDA and CDR2 SQIVND (reference sequence). V lost 7 bases and J lost 4; bases outside the gene matches: 8. CDR3 loop: CASTTGESSDTQYF. As DNA, the CDR3 is TGTGCCAGTACAACAGGGGAATCATCAGATACGCAGTATTTT.

The chain combines TRBV2 with TRBJ2-7; 9 bases agree with TRBD1. J gave up 4 bases and V 7 bases, and 5 bases lay outside the gene matches. From germline, CDR1 is SNHLY and CDR2 FYNNEI. There are 13 residues in the CDR3. CDR3 in amino acids: CASTETGGYEQYF. For the CDR3, the DNA is TGTGCCAGCACAGAGACAGGGGGTTACGAGCAGTACTTC.

The chain joins TRBV25-1 to TRBJ1-2; 7 positions agree with TRBD1. CDR1 and CDR2 from the germline V gene are MGHDK and SYGVNS. V was clipped by 4 bases and J by 0 bases; unmatched bases: 8. CDR3 size: 16 residues. In DNA form, the CDR3 reads TGTGCCAGCAGTGGAGGGACAGACTATGCTAACTATGGCTACACCTTC. Protein sequence: CASSGGTDYANYGYTF.

With regard to this clone: The same CDR3 also results from other DNA sequences found in this sample. The chain joins TRBV27 to TRBJ2-7; 7 bases fit TRBD1. After removal of 0 bases from V and 0 bases from J, the junction contained 5 bases not matched to a gene. The V gene's germline CDR1 is MNHEY and CDR2 SMNVEV (reference sequence). The CDR3 is 16 amino acids. CDR3 DNA: TGTGCCAGCAGTTTATCAGGGGGCGAATTCTCCTACGAGCAGTACTTC. Its protein is CASSLSGGEFSYEQYF.